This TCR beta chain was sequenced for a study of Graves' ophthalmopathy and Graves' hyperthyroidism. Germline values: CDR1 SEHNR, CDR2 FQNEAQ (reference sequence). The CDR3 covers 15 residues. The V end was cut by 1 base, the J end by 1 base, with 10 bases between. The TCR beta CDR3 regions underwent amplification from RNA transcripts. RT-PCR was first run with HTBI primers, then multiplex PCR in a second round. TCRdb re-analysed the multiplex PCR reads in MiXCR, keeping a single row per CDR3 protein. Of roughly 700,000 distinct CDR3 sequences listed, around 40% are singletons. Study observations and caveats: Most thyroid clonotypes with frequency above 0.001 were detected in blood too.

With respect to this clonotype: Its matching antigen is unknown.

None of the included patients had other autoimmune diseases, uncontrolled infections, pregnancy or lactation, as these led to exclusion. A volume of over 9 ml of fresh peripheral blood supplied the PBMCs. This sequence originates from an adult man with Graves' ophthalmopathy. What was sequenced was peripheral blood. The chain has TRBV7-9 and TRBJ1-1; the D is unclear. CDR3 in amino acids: CASSLVYRENTEAFF. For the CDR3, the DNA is TGTGCCAGCAGCTTAGTGTATAGGGAGAACACTGAAGCTTTCTTT.